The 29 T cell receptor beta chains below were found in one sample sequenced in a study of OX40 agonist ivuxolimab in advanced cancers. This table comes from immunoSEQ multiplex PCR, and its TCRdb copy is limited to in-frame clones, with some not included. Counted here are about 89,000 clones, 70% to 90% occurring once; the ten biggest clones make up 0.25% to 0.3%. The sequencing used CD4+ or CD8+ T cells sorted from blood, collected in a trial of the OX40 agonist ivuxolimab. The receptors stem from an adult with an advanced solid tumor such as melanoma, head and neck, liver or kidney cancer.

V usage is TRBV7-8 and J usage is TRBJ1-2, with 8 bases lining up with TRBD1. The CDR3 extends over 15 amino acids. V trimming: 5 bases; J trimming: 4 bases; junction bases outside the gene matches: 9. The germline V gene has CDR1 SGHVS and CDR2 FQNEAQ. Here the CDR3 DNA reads TGTGCCAGCAGCCTGGGGACAGGTTTCATCTATGGCTACACCTTC. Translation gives CASSLGTGFIYGYTF.

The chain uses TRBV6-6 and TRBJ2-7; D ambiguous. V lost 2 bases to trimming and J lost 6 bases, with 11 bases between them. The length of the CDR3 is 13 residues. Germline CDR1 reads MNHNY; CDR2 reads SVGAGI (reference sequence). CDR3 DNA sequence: TGTGCCAGCAGTTACAGAGAAAGAGGCGAGCAGTACTTC. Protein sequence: CASSYRERGEQYF.

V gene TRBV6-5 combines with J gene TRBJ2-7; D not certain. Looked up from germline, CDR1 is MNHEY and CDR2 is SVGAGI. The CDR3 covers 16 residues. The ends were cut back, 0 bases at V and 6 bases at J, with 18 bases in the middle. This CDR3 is CASSYSRRSTFSEQYF. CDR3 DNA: TGTGCCAGCAGTTACTCCCGCCGTTCCACTTTTTCCGAGCAGTACTTC.

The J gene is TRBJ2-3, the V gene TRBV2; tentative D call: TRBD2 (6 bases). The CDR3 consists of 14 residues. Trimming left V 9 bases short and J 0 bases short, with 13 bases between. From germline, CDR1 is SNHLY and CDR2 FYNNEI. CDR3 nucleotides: TGTGCCAGTAGACTAGTCCAAAGCACAGATACGCAGTATTTT. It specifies CASRLVQSTDTQYF.

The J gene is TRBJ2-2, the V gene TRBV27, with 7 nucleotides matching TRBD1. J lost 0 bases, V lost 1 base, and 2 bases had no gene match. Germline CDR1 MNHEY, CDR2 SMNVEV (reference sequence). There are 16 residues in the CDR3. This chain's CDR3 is CASSLWGTANTGELFF. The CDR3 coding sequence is TGTGCCAGCAGTTTATGGGGGACAGCGAACACCGGGGAGCTGTTTTTT.

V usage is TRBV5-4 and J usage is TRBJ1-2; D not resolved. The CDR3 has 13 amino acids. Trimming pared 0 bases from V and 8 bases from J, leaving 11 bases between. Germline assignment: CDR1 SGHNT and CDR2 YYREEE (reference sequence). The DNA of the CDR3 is TGTGCCAGCAGCTTGGAAGGGATTGGGGGCTACACCTTC. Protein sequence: CASSLEGIGGYTF.

The CDR3 DNA reads TGTGCCAGCAGCCCGCCTTGGTATTACGAGCAGTACTTC. Translating gives CASSPPWYYEQYF. J is TRBJ2-7 and V is TRBV7-9; D ambiguous. The germline CDR1 and CDR2 sequences are SEHNR and FQNEAQ (reference sequence). The CDR3 covers 13 residues. V dropped 5 bases and J dropped 4 bases, with 12 bases sitting between them.

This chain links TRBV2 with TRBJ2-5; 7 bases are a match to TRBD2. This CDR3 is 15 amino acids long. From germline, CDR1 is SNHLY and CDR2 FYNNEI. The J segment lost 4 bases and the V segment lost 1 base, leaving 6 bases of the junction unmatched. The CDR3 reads CASSEERGPRETQYF. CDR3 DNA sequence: TGTGCCAGCAGTGAAGAGCGGGGTCCGCGAGAGACCCAGTACTTC.

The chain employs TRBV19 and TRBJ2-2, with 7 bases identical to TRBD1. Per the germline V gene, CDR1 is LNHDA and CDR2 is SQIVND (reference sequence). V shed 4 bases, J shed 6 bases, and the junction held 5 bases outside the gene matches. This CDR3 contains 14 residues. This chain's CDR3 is CASSNRGPAGELFF. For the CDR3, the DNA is TGTGCCAGTAGTAATAGGGGGCCAGCCGGGGAGCTGTTTTTT.

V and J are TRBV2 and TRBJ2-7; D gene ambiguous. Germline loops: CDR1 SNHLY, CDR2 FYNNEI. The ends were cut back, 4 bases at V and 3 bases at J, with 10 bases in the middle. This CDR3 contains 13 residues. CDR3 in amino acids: CASSVGQHYEQYF. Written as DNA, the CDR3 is TGTGCCAGCAGTGTAGGGCAGCACTACGAGCAGTACTTC.

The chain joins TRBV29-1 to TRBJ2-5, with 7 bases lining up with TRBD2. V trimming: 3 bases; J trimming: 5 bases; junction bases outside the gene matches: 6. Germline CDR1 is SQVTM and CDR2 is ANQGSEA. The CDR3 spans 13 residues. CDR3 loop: CSVDRASGETQYF. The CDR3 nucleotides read TGCAGCGTTGATAGGGCTAGCGGTGAGACCCAGTACTTC.

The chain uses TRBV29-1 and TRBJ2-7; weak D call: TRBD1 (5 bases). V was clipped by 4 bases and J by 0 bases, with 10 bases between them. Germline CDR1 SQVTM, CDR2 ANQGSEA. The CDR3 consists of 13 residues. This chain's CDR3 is CSVVGDSSYEQYF. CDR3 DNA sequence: TGCAGCGTTGTGGGTGACAGCTCCTACGAGCAGTACTTC.

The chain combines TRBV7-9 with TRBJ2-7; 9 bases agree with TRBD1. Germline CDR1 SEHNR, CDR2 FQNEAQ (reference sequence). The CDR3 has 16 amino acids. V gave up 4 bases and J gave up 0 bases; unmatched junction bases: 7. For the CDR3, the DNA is TGTGCCAGCAGCTCTCAGGCGACAGGGGGCTCCTACGAGCAGTACTTC. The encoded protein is CASSSQATGGSYEQYF.

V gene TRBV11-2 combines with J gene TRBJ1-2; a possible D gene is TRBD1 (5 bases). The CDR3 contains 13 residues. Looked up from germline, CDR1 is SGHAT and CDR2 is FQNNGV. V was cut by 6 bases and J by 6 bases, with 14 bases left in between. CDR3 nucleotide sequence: TGTGCCAGCAGACGACTACAGGAAGATGGCTACACCTTC. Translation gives CASRRLQEDGYTF. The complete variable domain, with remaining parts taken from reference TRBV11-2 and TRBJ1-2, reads EAGVAQSPRYKIIEKRQSVAFWCNPISGHATLYWYQQILGQGPKLLIQFQNNGVVDDSQLPKDRFSAERLKGVDSTLKIQPAKLEDSAVYLCASRRLQEDGYTFGSGTRLTVV.

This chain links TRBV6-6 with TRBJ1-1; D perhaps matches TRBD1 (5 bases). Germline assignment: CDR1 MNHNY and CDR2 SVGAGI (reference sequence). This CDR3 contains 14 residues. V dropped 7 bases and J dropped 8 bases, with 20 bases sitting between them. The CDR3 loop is CASTPNAREAEAFF. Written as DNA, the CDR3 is TGTGCCAGCACCCCTAATGCCAGGGAGGCGGAAGCTTTCTTT.

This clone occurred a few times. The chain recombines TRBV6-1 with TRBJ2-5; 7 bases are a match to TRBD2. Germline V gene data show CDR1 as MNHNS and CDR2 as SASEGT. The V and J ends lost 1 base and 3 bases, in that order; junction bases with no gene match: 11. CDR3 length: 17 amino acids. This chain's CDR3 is CASSEVAPSGAKETQYF. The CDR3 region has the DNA TGTGCCAGCAGTGAAGTGGCCCCCAGCGGGGCCAAAGAGACCCAGTACTTC.

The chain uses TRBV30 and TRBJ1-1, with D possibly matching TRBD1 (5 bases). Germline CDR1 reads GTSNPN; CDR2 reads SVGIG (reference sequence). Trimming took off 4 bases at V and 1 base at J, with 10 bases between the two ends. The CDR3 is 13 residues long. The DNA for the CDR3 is TGTGCCTGGATCCCGGGGCAGAACACTGAAGCTTTCTTT. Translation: CAWIPGQNTEAFF.

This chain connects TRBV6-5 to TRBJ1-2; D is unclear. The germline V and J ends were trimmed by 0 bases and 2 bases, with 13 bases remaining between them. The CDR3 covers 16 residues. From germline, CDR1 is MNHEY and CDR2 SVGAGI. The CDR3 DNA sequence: TGTGCCAGCAGTTACTCGATAGCCGGGTCCAACTATGGCTACACCTTC. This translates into CASSYSIAGSNYGYTF.

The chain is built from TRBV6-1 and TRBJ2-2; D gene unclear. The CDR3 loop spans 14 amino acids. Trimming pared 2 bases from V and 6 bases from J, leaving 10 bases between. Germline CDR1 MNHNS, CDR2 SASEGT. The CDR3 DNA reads TGTGCCAGCAGTGAAAAGGTGCAGCCCGGGGAGCTGTTTTTT. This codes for CASSEKVQPGELFF.

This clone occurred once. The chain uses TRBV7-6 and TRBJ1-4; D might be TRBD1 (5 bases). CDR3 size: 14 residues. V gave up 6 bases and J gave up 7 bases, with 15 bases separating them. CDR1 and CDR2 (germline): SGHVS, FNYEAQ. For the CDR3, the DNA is TGTGCCAGCAGTCGGGACGGGGACGGTGAAAAACTGTTTTTT. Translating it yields CASSRDGDGEKLFF.

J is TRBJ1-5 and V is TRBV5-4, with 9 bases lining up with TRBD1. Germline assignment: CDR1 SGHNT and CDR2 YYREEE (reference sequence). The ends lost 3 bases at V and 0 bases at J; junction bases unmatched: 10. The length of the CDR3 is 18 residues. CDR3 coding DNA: TGTGCCAGCAGCTCACAGGGGGCGCGGGGATATAGCAATCAGCCCCAGCATTTT. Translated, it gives CASSSQGARGYSNQPQHF.

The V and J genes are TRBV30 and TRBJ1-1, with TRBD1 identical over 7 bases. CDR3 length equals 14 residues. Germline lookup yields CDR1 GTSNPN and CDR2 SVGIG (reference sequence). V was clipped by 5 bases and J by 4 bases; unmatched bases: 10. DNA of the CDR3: TGTGCCTGGTACCGGGACAGCTTTTTCACTGAAGCTTTCTTT. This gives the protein CAWYRDSFFTEAFF.

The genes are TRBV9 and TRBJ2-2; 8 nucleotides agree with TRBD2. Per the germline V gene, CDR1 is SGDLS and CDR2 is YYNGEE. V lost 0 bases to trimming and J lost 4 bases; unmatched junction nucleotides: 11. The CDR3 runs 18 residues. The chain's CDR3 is CASSVASGWGTSTGELFF. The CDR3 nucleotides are TGTGCCAGCAGCGTAGCTTCAGGGTGGGGGACTAGCACCGGGGAGCTGTTTTTT.

The chain's CDR3 is CAWSLRTGGELFF. The CDR3 coding sequence is TGTGCCTGGAGTCTGCGGACGGGCGGGGAGCTGTTTTTT. This chain uses TRBV30 with TRBJ2-2; no clear D gene. Trimming left V 2 bases short and J 7 bases short, with 11 bases between. Germline lookup yields CDR1 GTSNPN and CDR2 SVGIG (reference sequence). The CDR3 sequence is 13 residues long.

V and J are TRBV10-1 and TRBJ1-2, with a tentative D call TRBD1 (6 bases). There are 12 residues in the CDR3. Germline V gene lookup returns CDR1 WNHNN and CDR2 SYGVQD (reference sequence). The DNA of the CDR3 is TGCGACCACCGAGGGGGTGTCTATGGCTACACCTTC. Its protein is CDHRGGVYGYTF.

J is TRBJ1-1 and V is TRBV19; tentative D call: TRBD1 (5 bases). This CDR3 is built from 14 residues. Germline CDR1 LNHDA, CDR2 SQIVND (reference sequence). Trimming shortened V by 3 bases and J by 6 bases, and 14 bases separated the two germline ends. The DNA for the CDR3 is TGTGCCAGTAGTATGAAGGTCCGGGGCGCTGAAGCTTTCTTT. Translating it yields CASSMKVRGAEAFF.

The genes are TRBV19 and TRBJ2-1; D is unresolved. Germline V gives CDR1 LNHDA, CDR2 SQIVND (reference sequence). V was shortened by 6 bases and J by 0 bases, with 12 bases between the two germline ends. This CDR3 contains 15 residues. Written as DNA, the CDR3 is TGTGCCAGTAGGTCCGGCAGAACCTCCTACAATGAGCAGTTCTTC. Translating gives CASRSGRTSYNEQFF.

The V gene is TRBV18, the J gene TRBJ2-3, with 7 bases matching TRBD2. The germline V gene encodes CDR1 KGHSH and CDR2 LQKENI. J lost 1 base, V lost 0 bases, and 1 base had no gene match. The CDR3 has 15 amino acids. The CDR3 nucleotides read TGTGCCAGCTCACCACCGAGCGGGGGCACAGATACGCAGTATTTT. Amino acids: CASSPPSGGTDTQYF.

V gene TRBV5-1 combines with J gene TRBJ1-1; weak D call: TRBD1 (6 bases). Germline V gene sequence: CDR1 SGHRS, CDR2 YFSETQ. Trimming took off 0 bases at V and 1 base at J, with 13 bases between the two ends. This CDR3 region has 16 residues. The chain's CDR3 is CASSLEGGMANTEAFF. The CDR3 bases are TGCGCCAGCAGCTTGGAAGGGGGTATGGCGAACACTGAAGCTTTCTTT.